The 29 T cell receptor beta chains below come from one sample, sequenced in a study of control samples from healthy donors and cancer patients. This table comes from immunoSEQ multiplex PCR, and its TCRdb copy is limited to in-frame clones, with some not included. The table records some 130,000 clones, around nine tenths of them present only once. Specimen: blood. These receptor sequences come from a man aged 35 to 55 in good health.

The chain recombines TRBV5-1 with TRBJ2-1; 10 positions agree with TRBD2. The V gene end was trimmed by 4 bases and the J gene end by 1 base; junction bases not matched to a gene: 5. Germline CDR1 SGHRS, CDR2 YFSETQ. CDR3 length: 16 residues. CDR3 region: CASSLGAGGSYNEQFF. CDR3 in DNA: TGCGCCAGCAGCCTCGGAGCGGGGGGGTCCTACAATGAGCAGTTCTTC.

The chain employs TRBV12-3 or TRBV12-4 and TRBJ2-5, with D maybe TRBD2 (6 bases). The CDR3 is 11 amino acids. Trimming took 6 bases from V and 5 from J, leaving 7 bases between them. DNA of the CDR3: TGTGCCAGCAGGGAGGGGGAGACCCAGTACTTC. It translates to CASREGETQYF.

This chain joins TRBV7-3 and TRBJ1-2; TRBD1 matches 8 bases. The trim removed 5 bases at V and 8 bases at J, leaving 7 bases unmatched. The CDR3 loop spans 13 amino acids. The germline V gene encodes CDR1 SGHTA and CDR2 FQGTGA. The CDR3 spells CASSLGQGYGYTF. The DNA of the CDR3 is TGTGCCAGCAGCCTCGGACAGGGTTACGGCTACACCTTC.

The chain couples TRBV29-1 to TRBJ2-3; D remains unclear. Trimming left V 3 bases short and J 2 bases short, with 6 bases between. CDR3 length: 12 amino acids. CDR1 and CDR2 from the germline V gene are SQVTM and ANQGSEA. The CDR3 reads CSVETHTDTQYF. The CDR3, as DNA: TGCAGCGTTGAGACTCACACAGATACGCAGTATTTT.

This clone showed up many times. The chain joins TRBV29-1 to TRBJ2-7; D perhaps matches TRBD2 (5 bases). This CDR3 is 12 amino acids long. V was clipped by 0 bases and J by 12 bases, with 15 bases between them. Germline V gene sequence: CDR1 SQVTM, CDR2 ANQGSEA. The CDR3 region is CSVEDDHSRGYF. The CDR3 DNA reads as TGCAGCGTTGAAGATGATCATTCCCGGGGGTACTTC.

The genes are TRBV7-6 and TRBJ2-1; TRBD2 matches 15 bases. The germline CDR1 and CDR2 sequences are SGHVS and FNYEAQ. The CDR3 contains 17 residues. Trimming removed 5 bases from V and 9 bases from J; junction bases left unmatched: 11. CDR3 sequence: CASSLRTSGGAMGEQFF. The CDR3 DNA reads as TGTGCCAGCAGCCTGAGGACTAGCGGGGGGGCCATGGGTGAGCAGTTCTTC.

The chain couples TRBV5-1 to TRBJ2-5; no clear D gene. The germline gives CDR1 SGHRS, CDR2 YFSETQ. CDR3 size: 11 residues. Trimming removed 4 bases at V and 4 bases at J, with 5 bases between. The CDR3 reads CASSAAETQYF. CDR3 DNA: TGCGCCAGCAGCGCGGCAGAGACCCAGTACTTC.

J is TRBJ1-1 and V is TRBV5-1; 9 positions match TRBD1. The CDR3 extends over 14 amino acids. The ends lost 4 bases at V and 5 bases at J; junction bases unmatched: 6. The germline V gene has CDR1 SGHRS and CDR2 YFSETQ. The CDR3 nucleotides are TGCGCCAGCAGCCCCGGACAGGGGATGACTGAAGCTTTCTTT. As protein: CASSPGQGMTEAFF.

The chain uses TRBV2 and TRBJ1-2, with D unclear. The germline CDR1 and CDR2 sequences are SNHLY and FYNNEI. This CDR3 is built from 13 residues. V lost 6 bases to trimming and J lost 4 bases, with 12 bases between them. CDR3 bases: TGTGCCAGCAGCGGTGCGGATACCTATGGCTACACCTTC. Its protein product is CASSGADTYGYTF. Together with reference TRBV2 and TRBJ1-2, the CDR3 gives the full variable domain: EPEVTQTPSHQVTQMGQEVILRCVPISNHLYFYWYRQILGQKVEFLVSFYNNEISEKSEIFDDQFSVERPDGSNFTLKIRSTKLEDSAMYFCASSGADTYGYTFGSGTRLTVV.

The sample holds one count of this clone. The rearrangement links TRBV28 to TRBJ2-7, with a weak D call TRBD1 (6 bases). CDR1 is MDHEN and CDR2 is SYDVKM in the germline V gene. V lost 2 bases, J lost 6 bases, and 20 bases lay in between. The CDR3 sequence is 16 residues long. CDR3 sequence reads: CASSLVLAGERTEQYF. The CDR3 DNA reads as TGTGCCAGCAGTTTAGTACTGGCAGGGGAGCGGACCGAGCAGTACTTC.

The chain has TRBV5-5 and TRBJ2-1; D assignment may be TRBD1 or TRBD2 (5 bases each). V shed 0 bases and J shed 16 bases, with 17 bases lying between them. CDR3 length: 13 residues. CDR1 and CDR2 (germline): SGHKS, YYEKEE (reference sequence). The CDR3 loop is CASSLGGVSSEFF. The CDR3 nucleotides read TGTGCCAGCAGCTTGGGAGGGGTCAGTTCAGAATTCTTC.

This chain uses TRBV5-1 with TRBJ1-3; D is unclear. CDR3 length equals 16 residues. Germline values: CDR1 SGHRS, CDR2 YFSETQ. Trimming removed 4 bases from V and 0 bases from J, with 14 bases in between. The CDR3 is CASSPTTPDSGNTIYF. In DNA, the CDR3 is TGCGCCAGCAGCCCCACGACCCCGGACTCTGGAAACACCATATATTTT. The entire variable domain, with the rest obtained from reference TRBV5-1 and TRBJ1-3, is as follows: KAGVTQTPRYLIKTRGQQVTLSCSPISGHRSVSWYQQTPGQGLQFLFEYFSETQRNKGNFPGRFSGRQFSNSRSEMNVSTLELGDSALYLCASSPTTPDSGNTIYFGEGSWLTVV.

The chain carries TRBV18 and TRBJ2-3; D unresolved. The V end lost 3 bases, the J end lost 2 bases, and 12 bases lay between the germline ends. The germline gives CDR1 KGHSH, CDR2 LQKENI. The CDR3 totals 15 residues. CDR3 DNA: TGTGCCAGCTCACCGGGCAGGACCACCACAGATACGCAGTATTTT. Encoded protein: CASSPGRTTTDTQYF.

The chain has TRBV5-4 and TRBJ2-1, with TRBD2 matching 7 bases. The CDR3 is made up of 18 amino acids. Germline CDR1 SGHNT, CDR2 YYREEE (reference sequence). V trimming: 0 bases; J trimming: 0 bases; junction bases outside the gene matches: 9. The CDR3 is CASSLGGSGFSSYNEQFF. The CDR3 DNA reads as TGTGCCAGCAGCTTGGGGGGTAGCGGGTTTAGCTCCTACAATGAGCAGTTCTTC.

This chain joins TRBV11-1 and TRBJ1-6, with TRBD1 matching 11 bases. Germline trimming cut 4 bases from V and 8 bases from J; bases unmatched to any gene: 4. CDR1 is SGHAT, CDR2 FQDESV, per germline (reference sequence). The CDR3 has 15 amino acids. DNA for the CDR3: TGTGCCAGCAGCTACAGGACAGGGGGCTATTCACCCCTCCACTTT. This translates into CASSYRTGGYSPLHF.

This clone was observed a handful of times. The chain is built from TRBV5-4 and TRBJ1-4; D is possibly TRBD1 (6 bases). V lost 2 bases, J lost 0 bases, and 8 bases lay in between. From germline, CDR1 is SGHNT and CDR2 YYREEE (reference sequence). This CDR3 has 15 residues. CDR3 residues: CASSLQGATNEKLFF. The CDR3 nucleotides are TGTGCCAGCAGCTTACAGGGCGCAACTAATGAAAAACTGTTTTTT.

The genes are TRBV19 and TRBJ1-2; the D is unclear. Between the trimmed V and J ends, which lost 5 bases and 8 bases, there was a span of 15 bases. The germline gives CDR1 LNHDA, CDR2 SQIVND (reference sequence). This CDR3 is built from 13 residues. The DNA for the CDR3 is TGTGCCAGTAGTGCCCCGGGGTTTCTCGGCTACACCTTC. This sequence encodes CASSAPGFLGYTF.

Concerning this clone itself: Within the sample, other DNA sequences also encode this same CDR3. The chain is built from TRBV5-1 and TRBJ1-1; a possible D gene is TRBD1 (6 bases). Germline values: CDR1 SGHRS, CDR2 YFSETQ. CDR3 length: 14 amino acids. The ends were cut back, 1 base at V and 1 base at J, with 8 bases in the middle. The CDR3 spells CASSLQGQNTEAFF. CDR3 nucleotide sequence: TGCGCCAGCAGCTTGCAGGGGCAGAACACTGAAGCTTTCTTT.

The chain joins TRBV5-1 to TRBJ2-3; TRBD1 agrees at 8 bases. The germline V gene encodes CDR1 SGHRS and CDR2 YFSETQ. CDR3 size: 16 residues. With 4 bases clipped from V and 2 bases from J, the junction kept 9 bases outside the gene matches. The CDR3 nucleotides are TGCGCCAGCAGCCGAGCCCGGGACAGGACCACAGATACGCAGTATTTT. Protein: CASSRARDRTTDTQYF.

The chain is built from TRBV10-3 and TRBJ2-5; the match to TRBD1 covers 9 bases. This CDR3 is built from 15 residues. CDR1 is ENHRY, CDR2 SYGVKD, per germline. V shed 6 bases, J shed 5 bases, and the junction held 10 bases outside the gene matches. This CDR3 reads CAIRSPDRGAETQYF. CDR3 in DNA: TGTGCCATCAGGTCTCCCGACAGGGGGGCCGAGACCCAGTACTTC.

The genes are TRBV11-3 and TRBJ1-5; 8 bases are shared with TRBD1. Germline loops: CDR1 SGHNT, CDR2 YENEEA. The CDR3 covers 18 residues. With 1 base clipped from V and 1 base from J, the junction kept 9 bases outside the gene matches. This CDR3 reads CASSLGRGQGRSNQPQHF. The DNA of the CDR3 is TGTGCCAGCAGCTTAGGCAGGGGGCAGGGGCGGAGCAATCAGCCCCAGCATTTT.

The chain recombines TRBV15 with TRBJ2-5; the match to TRBD1 covers 7 bases. In germline, CDR1 is LNHNV, CDR2 YYDKDF (reference sequence). The V segment lost 1 base and the J segment 1 base; nucleotides outside the gene matches: 6. The CDR3 covers 16 residues. CDR3 in DNA: TGTGCCACCAGCAGAGGGGGGAGACAGGGCCAAGAGACCCAGTACTTC. It encodes CATSRGGRQGQETQYF.

V usage is TRBV3-1 (or the pseudogene TRBV3-2) and J usage is TRBJ2-7; tentative D call: TRBD1 (7 bases). The germline CDR1 and CDR2 sequences are LGHDT and YNNKEL (reference sequence). V lost 3 bases to trimming and J lost 8 bases, with 17 bases between them. CDR3 length: 14 amino acids. CDR3 coding DNA: TGTGCCAGCAGCCAGGCAGGGGGGACGCCGAAGCAGTACTTC. It yields the protein CASSQAGGTPKQYF.

The chain uses TRBV7-9 and TRBJ1-4, with D possibly TRBD1 on 5 matching bases. The CDR3 sequence is 12 residues long. Trimming removed 8 bases from V and 3 bases from J, with 7 bases in between. Germline V gives CDR1 SEHNR, CDR2 FQNEAQ (reference sequence). The CDR3 nucleotides read TGTGCCAGCGGGGCCCCTAATGAAAAACTGTTTTTT. This sequence encodes CASGAPNEKLFF.

The rearrangement uses TRBV5-1 and TRBJ2-1; D ambiguous. CDR1 is SGHRS, CDR2 YFSETQ, per germline. Between the trimmed V and J ends, which lost 0 bases and 10 bases, there was a span of 8 bases. CDR3 length: 12 residues. CDR3 sequence (DNA): TGCGCCAGCAGCTTGGGGGCCAGAGAGCAGTTCTTC. Translating gives CASSLGAREQFF.

DNA of the CDR3: TGTGCCAGCGGGAGGGTGACTGAAGCTTTCTTT. Its protein is CASGRVTEAFF. The V call is TRBV5-4, the J call TRBJ1-1; D not certain. CDR1 and CDR2 from the germline V gene are SGHNT and YYREEE (reference sequence). V shed 7 bases and J shed 5 bases, with 9 bases lying between them. CDR3 length: 11 residues.

The J gene is TRBJ2-7, the V gene TRBV19, with unresolved D. Per the germline V gene, CDR1 is LNHDA and CDR2 is SQIVND (reference sequence). V lost 5 bases, J lost 0 bases, and 17 bases lay in between. This CDR3 has 16 amino acids. This chain's CDR3 is CASSPNWAGNSYEQYF. DNA for the CDR3: TGTGCCAGTAGTCCCAACTGGGCAGGAAACTCCTACGAGCAGTACTTC.

The chain recombines TRBV4-1 with TRBJ2-3; 12 bases are a match to TRBD2. The V gene's germline CDR1 is MGHRA and CDR2 YSYEKL. The V segment lost 0 bases and the J segment 7 bases; nucleotides outside the gene matches: 8. The CDR3 spans 17 residues. As DNA, the CDR3 is TGCGCCAGCAGCCAAGACTTCGGACTAGCGGGGAGGAATACGCAGTATTTT. Amino acid sequence: CASSQDFGLAGRNTQYF.

The rearrangement joins TRBV13 to TRBJ2-1; 8 bases align to TRBD2. The V gene end was trimmed by 2 bases and the J gene end by 0 bases; junction bases not matched to a gene: 0. This CDR3 is 15 amino acids long. Germline values: CDR1 PRHDT, CDR2 FYEKMQ (reference sequence). The CDR3 protein is CASSLLAGSYNEQFF. The CDR3 bases are TGTGCCAGCAGCTTACTAGCGGGCTCCTACAATGAGCAGTTCTTC. Looking up the rest from reference TRBV13 and TRBJ2-1 gives the full variable domain: AAGVIQSPRHLIKEKRETATLKCYPIPRHDTVYWYQQGPGQDPQFLISFYEKMQSDKGSIPDRFSAQQFSDYHSELNMSSLELGDSALYFCASSLLAGSYNEQFFGPGTRLTVL.